One and the same sample provided the 27 T cell receptor beta chains below, sequenced in a study of T-cell memory formation after mild COVID-19. TCRdb re-analysed the 5' RACE reads in MiXCR, keeping a single row per CDR3 protein. The table lists hundreds of thousands of distinct CDR3 sequences, approximately 16% of them singletons. The sample taken for sequencing was PBMCs or a T cell subset sorted from them (not recorded which). Source of these receptors: a man aged 18 to 35 who had mild COVID-19 (a few samples of this study predate the infection). Cell type and time point are not known.

The chain combines TRBV7-9 with TRBJ1-2; D remains unclear. Trimming took 5 bases from V and 10 from J, leaving 14 bases between them. Germline V lookup: CDR1 SEHNR, CDR2 FQNEAQ (reference sequence). The CDR3 has 12 amino acids. The CDR3 DNA sequence: TGTGCCAGCAGCCAACAGATTACTGACTACACCTTC. Translating it yields CASSQQITDYTF.

The genes are TRBV4-3 and TRBJ2-3; D is ambiguous. The CDR3 runs 14 residues. Germline V gene data show CDR1 as LGHNA and CDR2 as YSLEER. With 2 bases removed from V and 6 bases from J, the gap between germline ends came to 12 bases. CDR3 protein: CASSQRTGFDTQYF. The CDR3, as DNA: TGCGCCAGCAGCCAAAGAACCGGATTCGATACGCAGTATTTT.

The rearrangement uses TRBV7-2 and TRBJ2-2; TRBD1 matches at 9 bases. The V segment lost 5 bases and the J segment 5 bases; nucleotides outside the gene matches: 6. There are 15 residues in the CDR3. Germline V gene lookup returns CDR1 SGHTA and CDR2 FQGNSA. The CDR3 coding sequence is TGTGCCAGCAGCCGGGACAGGGTCATTACCGGGGAGCTGTTTTTT. Amino acid sequence: CASSRDRVITGELFF.

In this sample, this clonotype turned up many times. The V gene is TRBV5-1, the J gene TRBJ2-1, with unresolved D. There are 14 residues in the CDR3. CDR1 and CDR2 (germline): SGHRS, YFSETQ. The ends were cut back, 4 bases at V and 7 bases at J, with 15 bases in the middle. In DNA, the CDR3 is TGCGCCAGCAGCCATAGATTCGACGGGAATGAGCAGTTCTTC. It specifies CASSHRFDGNEQFF.

The chain joins TRBV14 to TRBJ2-3; no definite D call. Deletions cut 4 bases from V and 7 bases from J, with 9 bases between. This CDR3 is 12 amino acids long. Germline V CDR1 and CDR2: SGHDN, FVKESK. In DNA, the CDR3 is TGTGCCAGCAGCCCCGGCCGTAATACGCAGTATTTT. This sequence encodes CASSPGRNTQYF.

J is TRBJ2-1 and V is TRBV10-3; 8 bases agree with TRBD1. CDR3 length: 12 amino acids. CDR1 is ENHRY, CDR2 SYGVKD, per germline. The V gene end was trimmed by 10 bases and the J gene end by 8 bases; junction bases not matched to a gene: 7. CDR3 nucleotides: TGTGCCACAGGGACAGGTGCGGATGAGCAGTTCTTC. This gives the protein CATGTGADEQFF.

This clonotype was seen more than once but under ten times. This chain links TRBV6-2 or TRBV6-3 with TRBJ1-5; no clear D. Trimming removed 6 bases at V and 1 base at J, with 19 bases between. This CDR3 region has 17 residues. CDR1 is MNHEY and CDR2 is SVGEGT in the germline V gene. CDR3: CASRPIDWEGSNQPQHF. For the CDR3, the DNA is TGTGCCAGCAGGCCCATTGATTGGGAAGGAAGCAATCAGCCCCAGCATTTT.

V gene TRBV5-1 combines with J gene TRBJ2-3; a possible D gene is TRBD2 (7 bases). V lost 5 bases and J 6 bases, leaving 16 bases between the germline ends. Germline V CDR1 and CDR2: SGHRS, YFSETQ. The CDR3 contains 14 residues. The CDR3 DNA reads TGCGCCAGCAGTGATGGGGGGGCCCTGGATACGCAGTATTTT. Translation gives CASSDGGALDTQYF.

This clonotype was seen only a few times. This sequence joins TRBV27 and TRBJ1-1; D may be TRBD1 (6 bases). The CDR3 extends over 15 amino acids. The ends were cut back, 0 bases at V and 5 bases at J, with 13 bases in the middle. Germline CDR1 MNHEY, CDR2 SMNVEV (reference sequence). CDR3 in amino acids: CASSLSQGRRTEAFF. The CDR3 nucleotides read TGTGCCAGCAGTTTATCGCAGGGGCGGAGAACTGAAGCTTTCTTT.

The chain has TRBV6-2 or TRBV6-3 and TRBJ2-5; the match to TRBD2 covers 7 bases. J gave up 1 base and V 1 base, and 6 bases lay outside the gene matches. There are 16 residues in the CDR3. CDR1 is MNHEY and CDR2 is SVGEGT in the germline V gene. CDR3 nucleotides: TGTGCCAGCAGTTACTTGGGAGCGGGGCTCCAAGAGACCCAGTACTTC. Encoded protein: CASSYLGAGLQETQYF.

The chain recombines TRBV5-1 with TRBJ2-5; the D gene is possibly TRBD1 (6 bases). Germline V CDR1 and CDR2: SGHRS, YFSETQ. The CDR3 runs to 19 residues. The germline V and J ends were trimmed by 0 bases and 2 bases, with 23 bases remaining between them. CDR3 in amino acids: CASSLEGTRFLKRQETQYF. In nucleotides, the CDR3 is TGCGCCAGCAGCTTGGAGGGGACACGATTCTTGAAACGGCAAGAGACCCAGTACTTC. Together with reference TRBV5-1 and TRBJ2-5, the CDR3 gives the full variable domain: KAGVTQTPRYLIKTRGQQVTLSCSPISGHRSVSWYQQTPGQGLQFLFEYFSETQRNKGNFPGRFSGRQFSNSRSEMNVSTLELGDSALYLCASSLEGTRFLKRQETQYFGPGTRLLVL.

This clonotype has a handful of counts. The chain recombines TRBV5-6 with TRBJ1-1, with no clear D. The V gene lost 0 bases and the J gene lost 1 base, with 7 bases spanning the gap. CDR3 length: 14 residues. Germline loops: CDR1 SGHDT, CDR2 YYEEEE. The CDR3 spells CASSLASWNTEAFF. DNA for the CDR3: TGTGCCAGCAGCTTGGCCTCCTGGAACACTGAAGCTTTCTTT.

This clonotype was counted only a few times. The V call is TRBV10-3, the J call TRBJ1-1; D not resolved. The CDR3 runs 14 residues. Germline CDR1 and CDR2: ENHRY and SYGVKD. Between the trimmed V and J ends, which lost 3 bases and 0 bases, there was a span of 8 bases. The CDR3 DNA reads as TGTGCCATCAGTGATAACAGCATGAACACTGAAGCTTTCTTT. Amino acid sequence: CAISDNSMNTEAFF.

The chain couples TRBV2 to TRBJ2-6, with D possibly TRBD1 on 6 matching bases. From germline, CDR1 is SNHLY and CDR2 FYNNEI. The length of the CDR3 is 15 residues. The V end lost 9 bases, the J end lost 0 bases, and 12 bases lay between the germline ends. The CDR3 region is CASERQVSGANVLTF. CDR3 in DNA: TGTGCCAGTGAGCGACAGGTCTCTGGGGCCAACGTCCTGACTTTC.

This clonotype was seen at least ten times. This rearrangement joins TRBV20-1 to TRBJ2-1; unclear D gene. The CDR3 loop spans 16 amino acids. Germline CDR1 DFQATT, CDR2 SNEGSKA (reference sequence). The V end was cut by 1 base, the J end by 4 bases, with 17 bases between. Written as DNA, the CDR3 is TGCAGTGCTAGAGTTCCTGGGATCCAGACTTACAATGAGCAGTTCTTC. Amino acid sequence: CSARVPGIQTYNEQFF.

This clonotype has just a few counts. The rearrangement links TRBV4-2 to TRBJ2-4; D possibly uses TRBD1 or TRBD2 (5 bases each). The CDR3 has 16 amino acids. CDR1 is LGHNA and CDR2 is YNFKEQ in the germline V gene. Trimming removed 1 base from V and 7 bases from J, with 17 bases in between. The CDR3, as DNA: TGTGCCAGCAGCCAAGCTCCAGGGTATGGGGAGAACATTCAGTACTTC. It codes for CASSQAPGYGENIQYF.

This clonotype was seen more than once but under ten times. The chain is built from TRBV7-9 and TRBJ2-1; perhaps TRBD2 as D (5 bases). Germline assignment: CDR1 SEHNR and CDR2 FQNEAQ (reference sequence). The CDR3 sequence is 15 residues long. V lost 3 bases and J lost 2, with 11 bases in between. CDR3 sequence: CASSFTGSPYNEQFF. CDR3 DNA: TGTGCCAGCAGCTTTACGGGGTCCCCCTACAATGAGCAGTTCTTC.

This sequence joins TRBV7-3 and TRBJ2-3; 7 bases agree with TRBD2. CDR3 length: 17 residues. Trimming took 2 bases from V and 2 from J; bases not matched to a gene: 10. Germline CDR1 is SGHTA and CDR2 is FQGTGA. CDR3 nucleotide sequence: TGTGCCAGCAGCTTACGCCCGGGGAGGGCGTACACAGATACGCAGTATTTT. It is translated as CASSLRPGRAYTDTQYF.

The chain carries TRBV2 and TRBJ2-5; D is perhaps TRBD2 (5 bases). The V end lost 5 bases, the J end lost 5 bases, and 15 bases lay between the germline ends. CDR1 and CDR2 (germline): SNHLY, FYNNEI. This CDR3 spans 14 amino acids. CDR3 in DNA: TGTGCCAGCAGTCCCGGACTGGTAAGGGAGACCCAGTACTTC. The encoded protein is CASSPGLVRETQYF.

The genes are TRBV4-1 and TRBJ2-3; 7 bases agree with TRBD2. The V and J ends lost 3 bases and 10 bases, in that order; junction bases with no gene match: 7. The CDR3 covers 13 residues. From germline, CDR1 is MGHRA and CDR2 YSYEKL. CDR3 sequence reads: CASSQAGEHAQYF. In DNA, the CDR3 is TGCGCCAGCAGCCAGGCGGGGGAGCACGCGCAGTATTTT.

The chain has TRBV5-1 and TRBJ2-3; 8 positions agree with TRBD1. The V segment lost 0 bases and the J segment 4 bases; nucleotides outside the gene matches: 7. The CDR3 runs 16 residues. Germline CDR1 and CDR2: SGHRS and YFSETQ. This CDR3 reads CASSLALQGAADTQYF. DNA of the CDR3: TGCGCCAGCAGCTTGGCCCTGCAGGGGGCCGCAGATACGCAGTATTTT.

This chain links TRBV12-3 or TRBV12-4 with TRBJ1-2; no clear D gene. The V gene lost 3 bases and the J gene lost 4 bases, with 9 bases spanning the gap. This CDR3 is built from 13 residues. The CDR3 region has the DNA TGTGCCAGCAGTTTCTCCAGGCGCTATGGCTACACCTTC. Its translation: CASSFSRRYGYTF.

V and J are TRBV20-1 and TRBJ2-2; 12 bases align to TRBD2. CDR1 and CDR2 (germline): DFQATT, SNEGSKA (reference sequence). Unmatched junction bases numbered 6, after V lost 3 bases and J lost 7 bases. There are 15 residues in the CDR3. The CDR3 reads CSARTSGGGNGELFF. The CDR3, as DNA: TGCAGTGCTAGGACTAGCGGGGGAGGGAACGGGGAGCTGTTTTTT.

This clonotype was counted a few times. The J gene is TRBJ2-5, the V gene TRBV30; the D is unclear. The CDR3 is 12 residues long. Germline V gene sequence: CDR1 GTSNPN, CDR2 SVGIG (reference sequence). CDR3 nucleotide sequence: TGTGCACTGACGCAGGCAGGAGAGACCCAGTACTTC. This sequence encodes CALTQAGETQYF.

The chain employs TRBV5-1 and TRBJ1-1, with 9 bases fitting TRBD1. The trim removed 5 bases at V and 11 bases at J, leaving 10 bases unmatched. Germline-derived CDR1 and CDR2 are SGHRS and YFSETQ. The CDR3 runs to 13 residues. The chain's CDR3 is CASRVGQGSGAFF. In DNA form, the CDR3 reads TGCGCCAGCAGAGTTGGACAGGGGTCCGGGGCTTTCTTT.

The genes are TRBV28 and TRBJ1-1, with 8 bases lining up with TRBD1. V gave up 6 bases and J gave up 8 bases; unmatched junction bases: 8. The CDR3 spans 13 residues. Germline V gives CDR1 MDHEN, CDR2 SYDVKM. Here the CDR3 reads CASRTGQALEAFF. CDR3 nucleotides: TGTGCCAGCAGAACGGGACAGGCCCTGGAAGCTTTCTTT.

CDR3 coding DNA: TGTGCCAGCAGTGGTGGACAGGGGGCCAAAAACATTCAGTACTTC. Protein: CASSGGQGAKNIQYF. V is TRBV6-1 and J is TRBJ2-4; 9 positions agree with TRBD1. The CDR3 extends over 15 amino acids. In germline, CDR1 is MNHNS, CDR2 SASEGT. V shed 4 bases and J 1 base; nucleotides not matched to a gene: 2.